One sample yielded the 30 T cell receptor beta chains listed below, sequenced in a study of a mutant IDH1 vaccine in newly diagnosed glioma. Method: immunoSEQ multiplex PCR; TCRdb's copy keeps in-frame clones and lacks some. The sample has tens of thousands of clones, roughly four fifths seen once. Time point specified: baseline, week 1 (first vaccination visit). Treatment in this sample: pre-vaccination baseline after standard-of-care therapy. The source was PBMCs, collected from a glioma patient treated with radiotherapy, temozolomide or both. Receptor source: a woman aged 45-60 years with glioma.

This chain uses TRBV6-5 with TRBJ1-6; weak D call: TRBD1 (5 bases). The CDR3 consists of 14 residues. CDR1 and CDR2 (germline): MNHEY, SVGAGI. The V and J ends lost 6 bases and 7 bases respectively, with 13 bases between them. The CDR3 sequence: CASRGDVNNSPLHF. DNA of the CDR3: TGTGCCAGCAGGGGGGACGTTAACAATTCACCCCTCCACTTT.

The V gene is TRBV5-1, the J gene TRBJ1-2; TRBD1 agrees at 9 bases. This CDR3 has 13 amino acids. V shed 1 base and J 8 bases; nucleotides not matched to a gene: 3. Germline lookup yields CDR1 SGHRS and CDR2 YFSETQ. In DNA form, the CDR3 reads TGCGCCAGCAGCTTGACGGGACAGGGAGGCTACACCTTC. It is translated as CASSLTGQGGYTF.

This clone was found once. The rearrangement joins TRBV19 to TRBJ1-1; D unresolved. The CDR3 contains 11 residues. The germline V and J ends were trimmed by 3 bases and 8 bases, with 7 bases remaining between them. Germline V gives CDR1 LNHDA, CDR2 SQIVND (reference sequence). CDR3 sequence reads: CASSMGREAFF. The CDR3 DNA sequence: TGTGCCAGTAGTATGGGCAGGGAAGCTTTCTTT.

V is TRBV18 and J is TRBJ1-2, with 7 bases identical to TRBD1. Germline CDR1 and CDR2: KGHSH and LQKENI. The CDR3 consists of 15 residues. After removal of 2 bases from V and 4 bases from J, the junction contained 7 bases not matched to a gene. In nucleotides, the CDR3 is TGTGCCAGCTCACCAGAAGGGGGCTTAGGCTATGGCTACACCTTC. This codes for CASSPEGGLGYGYTF.

This clone was observed a handful of times. This rearrangement joins TRBV5-1 to TRBJ2-5, with 7 positions matching TRBD1. V shed 7 bases and J 2 bases; nucleotides not matched to a gene: 11. Germline CDR1 is SGHRS and CDR2 is YFSETQ. The CDR3 has 15 residues. The CDR3 is CASQDAGRGQETQYF. Written as DNA, the CDR3 is TGCGCCAGCCAAGACGCTGGCAGGGGGCAAGAGACCCAGTACTTC.

This rearrangement joins TRBV30 to TRBJ1-3; 9 bases fit TRBD1. V trimming: 3 bases; J trimming: 3 bases; junction bases outside the gene matches: 18. CDR1 and CDR2 (germline): GTSNPN, SVGIG (reference sequence). The CDR3 spans 19 residues. The CDR3 sequence is CAWRKSGQGRHSGGNTIYF. DNA for the CDR3: TGTGCCTGGAGGAAATCAGGACAGGGGAGGCATAGTGGTGGAAACACCATATATTTT.

The rearrangement links TRBV6-1 to TRBJ2-7; D unclear. Trimming took off 8 bases at V and 1 base at J, with 12 bases between the two ends. This CDR3 has 13 amino acids. Germline V gene data show CDR1 as MNHNS and CDR2 as SASEGT. The CDR3 reads CASLTVLSYEQYF. Here the CDR3 DNA reads TGTGCCAGCTTGACGGTTCTATCCTACGAGCAGTACTTC.

This chain connects TRBV19 to TRBJ1-1; possible D gene TRBD1, 5 bases. CDR3 length: 15 amino acids. The V and J ends lost 3 bases and 1 base respectively, with 12 bases between them. Germline CDR1 and CDR2: LNHDA and SQIVND (reference sequence). For the CDR3, the DNA is TGTGCCAGTAGTATTAATTGGCAGGGGAACACTGAAGCTTTCTTT. Translated: CASSINWQGNTEAFF.

This clone has a single count. V and J are TRBV5-4 and TRBJ2-1; D remains unclear. Trimming removed 2 bases at V and 7 bases at J, with 4 bases between. Looked up from germline, CDR1 is SGHNT and CDR2 is YYREEE (reference sequence). This CDR3 region has 11 residues. CDR3 sequence: CASSFGNEQFF. DNA of the CDR3: TGTGCCAGCAGCTTTGGGAATGAGCAGTTCTTC.

This rearrangement joins TRBV7-2 to TRBJ1-2; TRBD1 aligns across 8 bases. The CDR3 consists of 14 residues. V lost 6 bases, J lost 4 bases, and 7 bases stayed unmatched. Germline V lookup: CDR1 SGHTA, CDR2 FQGNSA. The chain's CDR3 is CASRPGTGGYGYTF. The CDR3 region has the DNA TGTGCCAGCAGGCCGGGGACAGGAGGCTATGGCTACACCTTC.

This clone turned up a few times. CDR3 DNA sequence: TGTGCCAGCAGCTTAGCGGGTCAAGGGCTTACTGAAGCTTTCTTT. It codes for CASSLAGQGLTEAFF. The chain combines TRBV7-9 with TRBJ1-1; D is uncertain. CDR3 length: 15 residues. Germline values: CDR1 SEHNR, CDR2 FQNEAQ (reference sequence). Trimming cost V 0 bases and J 5 bases, with 13 bases left between them.

The V and J genes are TRBV6-4 and TRBJ2-1, with D unresolved. The CDR3 covers 15 residues. Germline-derived CDR1 and CDR2 are MRHNA and SNTAGT. V was pared by 0 bases and J by 3 bases, with 9 bases between. The CDR3 sequence: CASSDSSPIYNEQFF. CDR3 nucleotide sequence: TGTGCCAGCAGTGACTCAAGCCCGATCTACAATGAGCAGTTCTTC.

V usage is TRBV13 and J usage is TRBJ2-2; D is undetermined. V gave up 5 bases and J gave up 5 bases, with 9 bases separating them. The germline CDR1 and CDR2 sequences are PRHDT and FYEKMQ (reference sequence). The CDR3 sequence is 13 residues long. The CDR3 region has the DNA TGTGCCAGCAGCCTACCTTCGACCGGGGAGCTGTTTTTT. Protein sequence: CASSLPSTGELFF.

This rearrangement joins TRBV9 to TRBJ1-2, with D perhaps matching TRBD1 (6 bases). Germline V gives CDR1 SGDLS, CDR2 YYNGEE. This CDR3 is built from 15 residues. V lost 4 bases and J 0 bases, leaving 13 bases between the germline ends. The DNA for the CDR3 is TGTGCCAGCAGCCGCACGGACAGAGCTAACTATGGCTACACCTTC. The encoded protein is CASSRTDRANYGYTF. The full variable domain, in which reference TRBV9 and TRBJ1-2 provide the parts outside the CDR3, is DSGVTQTPKHLITATGQRVTLRCSPRSGDLSVYWYQQSLDQGLQFLIQYYNGEERAKGNILERFSAQQFPDLHSELNLSSLELGDSALYFCASSRTDRANYGYTFGSGTRLTVV.

The V and J genes are TRBV13 and TRBJ1-1; 12 bases agree with TRBD1. With 7 bases clipped from V and 7 bases from J, the junction kept 7 bases outside the gene matches. Germline lookup yields CDR1 PRHDT and CDR2 FYEKMQ (reference sequence). The CDR3 runs 14 residues. CDR3 region: CASNLGQGADEAFF. The CDR3 region has the DNA TGTGCCAGCAACCTGGGACAGGGGGCGGATGAAGCTTTCTTT.

This chain links TRBV29-1 with TRBJ1-5; D remains unclear. Trimming took off 5 bases at V and 1 base at J, with 6 bases between the two ends. CDR3 size: 12 residues. CDR1 and CDR2 from the germline V gene are SQVTM and ANQGSEA. CDR3: CSVSGSNQPQHF. The CDR3 bases are TGCAGCGTTTCTGGAAGCAATCAGCCCCAGCATTTT.

The table lists this clone with a count of one. The V and J genes are TRBV27 and TRBJ2-5; D call uncertain. Per the germline V gene, CDR1 is MNHEY and CDR2 is SMNVEV (reference sequence). The CDR3 length is 11 residues. Trimming stripped 2 bases from V and 3 bases from J, with 1 base between. The CDR3: CASSLKETQYF. The CDR3 DNA sequence: TGTGCCAGCAGTTTAAAAGAGACCCAGTACTTC.

This chain links TRBV5-4 with TRBJ1-5; TRBD1 is a possible D gene (6 bases). The germline gives CDR1 SGHNT, CDR2 YYREEE (reference sequence). The V end was cut by 2 bases, the J end by 1 base, with 7 bases between. This CDR3 has 14 amino acids. The DNA for the CDR3 is TGTGCCAGCAGCTTACAGGGAAGCAATCAGCCCCAGCATTTT. Amino acid sequence: CASSLQGSNQPQHF.

This chain uses TRBV19 with TRBJ2-3; D perhaps matches TRBD2 (6 bases). Germline assignment: CDR1 LNHDA and CDR2 SQIVND (reference sequence). V was shortened by 8 bases and J by 2 bases, with 20 bases between the two germline ends. There are 16 residues in the CDR3. CDR3 in amino acids: CASSPGLTSYTDTQYF. As DNA, the CDR3 is TGTGCCAGTTCTCCTGGACTAACCTCCTACACAGATACGCAGTATTTT.

This chain uses TRBV7-9 with TRBJ1-1, with D unclear. V was clipped by 1 base and J by 1 base, with 4 bases between them. CDR1 and CDR2 from the germline V gene are SEHNR and FQNEAQ (reference sequence). The CDR3 has 13 residues. The CDR3 reads CASSLVGNTEAFF. As DNA, the CDR3 is TGTGCCAGCAGCTTAGTCGGGAACACTGAAGCTTTCTTT.

The V call is TRBV7-9, the J call TRBJ2-7; D might be TRBD1 (6 bases). CDR3 size: 15 residues. CDR1 is SEHNR, CDR2 FQNEAQ, per germline (reference sequence). V was shortened by 5 bases and J by 1 base, with 15 bases between the two germline ends. CDR3 coding DNA: TGTGCCAGCAGCCCTAGAGGGACACCTTCCTACGAGCAGTACTTC. Translated, it gives CASSPRGTPSYEQYF.

The rearrangement joins TRBV6-5 to TRBJ1-3; D is unclear. CDR3 length: 14 amino acids. CDR1 is MNHEY and CDR2 is SVGAGI in the germline V gene. V lost 6 bases to trimming and J lost 9 bases, with 18 bases between them. The CDR3 DNA reads as TGTGCCAGCAGGGCGAGGACTGCCTGGGTCACCATATATTTT. Translating gives CASRARTAWVTIYF.

This chain connects TRBV20-1 to TRBJ2-5; possibly TRBD2 for D (5 bases). The V and J ends lost 7 bases and 7 bases respectively, with 13 bases between them. The CDR3 is made up of 11 amino acids. CDR1 DFQATT and CDR2 SNEGSKA come from the germline V gene (reference sequence). The CDR3 nucleotides are TGCAGTGTGGGCCCTGGAGGGACCCAGTACTTC. Protein: CSVGPGGTQYF.

This sequence joins TRBV5-8 and TRBJ1-2; the D gene is possibly TRBD1 (6 bases). This CDR3 is built from 12 residues. The V and J ends lost 4 bases and 12 bases respectively, with 16 bases between them. Germline V CDR1 and CDR2: SGHTS, YDEGEE. The CDR3 sequence: CASSALQGRDTF. The CDR3 region has the DNA TGTGCCAGCAGCGCCTTACAGGGACGGGACACCTTC.

This clone was picked up a small number of times. This chain connects TRBV15 to TRBJ1-1, with a tentative D call TRBD1 (5 bases). This CDR3 region has 13 residues. Germline V gene data show CDR1 as LNHNV and CDR2 as YYDKDF (reference sequence). Trimming took off 3 bases at V and 4 bases at J, with 9 bases between the two ends. The CDR3 coding sequence is TGTGCCACCAGCAGCCAGGGTGGCACTGAAGCTTTCTTT. Translated, it gives CATSSQGGTEAFF.

This chain links TRBV6-6 with TRBJ2-5; D is undetermined. V dropped 3 bases and J dropped 4 bases, with 3 bases sitting between them. Germline CDR1 MNHNY, CDR2 SVGAGI (reference sequence). The CDR3 runs 11 residues. CDR3 sequence: CASSYGETQYF. CDR3 DNA: TGTGCCAGCAGTTATGGAGAGACCCAGTACTTC.

This clone has a single count. The V gene is TRBV2, the J gene TRBJ1-2; no clear D. V lost 3 bases, J lost 8 bases, and 13 bases lay in between. Per the germline V gene, CDR1 is SNHLY and CDR2 is FYNNEI. This CDR3 spans 13 amino acids. This CDR3 reads CASSEGGIGGYTF. The CDR3 coding sequence is TGTGCCAGCAGTGAGGGCGGAATCGGAGGCTACACCTTC.

V usage is TRBV7-9 and J usage is TRBJ2-7; 9 bases are shared with TRBD1. Germline assignment: CDR1 SEHNR and CDR2 FQNEAQ (reference sequence). Trimming removed 4 bases from V and 3 bases from J; junction bases left unmatched: 4. The CDR3 has 14 amino acids. This CDR3 is CASSSGTGIYEQYF. The CDR3 region has the DNA TGTGCCAGCAGCTCCGGGACAGGGATCTACGAGCAGTACTTC. The full variable domain, its missing parts supplied by reference TRBV7-9 and TRBJ2-7, is DTGVSQNPRHKITKRGQNVTFRCDPISEHNRLYWYRQTLGQGPEFLTYFQNEAQLEKSRLLSDRFSAERPKGSFSTLEIQRTEQGDSAMYLCASSSGTGIYEQYFGPGTRLTVT.

CDR3 loop: CASSMIQENTEAFF. DNA of the CDR3: TGCGCCAGCAGCATGATACAGGAGAACACTGAAGCTTTCTTT. The J gene is TRBJ1-1, the V gene TRBV5-1, with a weak D call TRBD1 (5 bases). Trimming took 4 bases from V and 1 from J, leaving 11 bases between them. The V gene's germline CDR1 is SGHRS and CDR2 YFSETQ. The CDR3 has 14 amino acids.

This chain links TRBV10-3 with TRBJ1-5; 8 positions agree with TRBD1. CDR1 is ENHRY, CDR2 SYGVKD, per germline. The CDR3 runs 14 residues. J gave up 2 bases and V 10 bases, and 7 bases lay outside the gene matches. The CDR3 loop is CATGQGGGNQPQHF. The CDR3 DNA reads TGTGCCACCGGACAGGGAGGGGGCAATCAGCCCCAGCATTTT.